This T cell receptor beta chain was sequenced in a study of cytomegalovirus exposure and HLA in healthy donors. The germline gives CDR1 DFQATT, CDR2 SNEGSKA (reference sequence). V was trimmed by 5 bases and J by 5 bases, leaving 4 bases between them. CDR3 length: 10 amino acids. The table lists this clone with a count of one. The PCR ran on 60 Vbeta and 13 Jbeta primers. Sequencing used immunoSEQ multiplex PCR; TCRdb keeps in-frame clones, though not all of them. The repertoire includes about 150,000 clones, around 74% of them detected once, and roughly 4.5% sits in the top ten. The sample was PBMCs. This sequence was found in a man between 18 and 29 years old in good health and CMV-seropositive. This chain joins TRBV20-1 and TRBJ2-1; D ambiguous. CDR3 coding DNA: TGCAGTGCTTTTAACAATGAGCAGTTCTTC. It translates to CSAFNNEQFF.